The sequence of this T cell receptor (beta chain) was determined in a study of Ad26.COV2.S vaccination and SARS-CoV-2 variants. Broader study findings: Measures of TCR breadth and depth may have fallen short of total T cell responses. Breadth, reportedly substantial, characterized the spike-specific CD8+ and CD4+ T cell responses after vaccination. People who got the vaccine had more spike-specific TCR breadth than people who got placebo. Vaccine and placebo groups showed comparable non-spike TCR breadth.

Concerning this clone: Its matching antigen is unknown.

The germline CDR1 and CDR2 sequences are MNHEY and SVGAGI. CDR3 length: 14 amino acids. Trimming took off 2 bases at V and 7 bases at J, with 11 bases between the two ends. Method: immunoSEQ multiplex PCR; TCRdb's copy keeps in-frame clones and lacks some. The sample has about 97,000 clones, around 80% seen once. The chain has TRBV6-5 and TRBJ2-2; a possible D gene is TRBD1 (6 bases). Material: peripheral blood, obtained after recovery from COVID-19. The clonotype comes from a human donor who had recovered from COVID-19. The CDR3 loop reads CASSYRLDSGELFF. As DNA, the CDR3 is TGTGCCAGCAGTTACCGATTGGACAGCGGGGAGCTGTTTTTT.